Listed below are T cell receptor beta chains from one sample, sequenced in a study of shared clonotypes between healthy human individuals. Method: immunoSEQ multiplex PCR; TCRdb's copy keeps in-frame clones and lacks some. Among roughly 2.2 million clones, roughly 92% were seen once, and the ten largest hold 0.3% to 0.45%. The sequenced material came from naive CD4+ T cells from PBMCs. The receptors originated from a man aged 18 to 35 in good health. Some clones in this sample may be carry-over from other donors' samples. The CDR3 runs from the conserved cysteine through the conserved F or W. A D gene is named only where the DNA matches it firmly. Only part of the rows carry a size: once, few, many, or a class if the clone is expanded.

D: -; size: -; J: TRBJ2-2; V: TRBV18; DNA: TGTGCCAGCTTTCCGGACACCGGGGAGCTGTTTTTT; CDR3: CASFPDTGELFF
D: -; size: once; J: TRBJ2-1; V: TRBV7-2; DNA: TGTGCCAGCAGCTCCGAAAGGCGCGCGCAGTTCTTC; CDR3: CASSSERRAQFF
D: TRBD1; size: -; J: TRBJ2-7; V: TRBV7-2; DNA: TGTGCCAGCAGCCTTAGGACAGGGGCCTACGAGCAGTACTTC; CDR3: CASSLRTGAYEQYF
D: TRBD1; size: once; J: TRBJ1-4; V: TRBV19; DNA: TGTGCCAGAGGGACAGGGGGGACGGCAACTAATGAAAAACTGTTTTTT; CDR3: CARGTGGTATNEKLFF
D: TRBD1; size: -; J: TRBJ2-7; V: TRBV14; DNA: TGTGCCAGCAGCCAAGAGCCCGGGACAGGGGGCTACGAGCAGTACTTC; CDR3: CASSQEPGTGGYEQYF
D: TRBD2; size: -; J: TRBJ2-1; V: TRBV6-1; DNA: TGTGCCAGCAGTGGCAGAGCGGGAAACTCCTACAATGAGCAGTTCTTC; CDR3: CASSGRAGNSYNEQFF
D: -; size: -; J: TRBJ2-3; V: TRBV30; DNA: TGTGCCTGGAGTGTAACAGCAGATACGCAGTATTTT; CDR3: CAWSVTADTQYF
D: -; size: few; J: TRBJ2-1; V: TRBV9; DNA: TGTGCCAGCAGCGCCCACGGTTGGAATGAGCAGTTCTTC; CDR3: CASSAHGWNEQFF
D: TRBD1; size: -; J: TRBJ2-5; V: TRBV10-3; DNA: TGTGCCATCAGTGAGTTCCCGCAGGGGGCCGTCCAAGAGACCCAGTACTTC; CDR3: CAISEFPQGAVQETQYF
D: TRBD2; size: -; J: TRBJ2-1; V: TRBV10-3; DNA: TGTGCCATCGGCAGAGAGCGGGGCTCCTACAATGAGCAGTTCTTC; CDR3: CAIGRERGSYNEQFF
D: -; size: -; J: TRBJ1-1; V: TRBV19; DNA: TGTGCCAGTAGTTCCCTGAGGGAAGCTTTCTTT; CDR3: CASSSLREAFF
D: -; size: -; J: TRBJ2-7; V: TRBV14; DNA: TGTGCCAGCAGCTTTAGTGGAGGGTCCTACGAGCAGTACTTC; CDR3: CASSFSGGSYEQYF
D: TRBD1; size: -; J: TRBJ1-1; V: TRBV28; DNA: TGTGCCAGCAGTTTTTTTAGGGCCGACAGGGGGGCTGAAGCTTTCTTT; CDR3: CASSFFRADRGAEAFF
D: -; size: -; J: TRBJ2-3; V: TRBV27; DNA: TGTGCCAGCAGTTTAGCCCGGAGAGGTGGTACGCAGTATTTT; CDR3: CASSLARRGGTQYF
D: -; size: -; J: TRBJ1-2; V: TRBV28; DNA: TGTGCCAGCAGTACACCTAACTATGGCTACACCTTC; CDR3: CASSTPNYGYTF
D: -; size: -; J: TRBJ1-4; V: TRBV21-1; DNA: TGTGCCAGAAGGGCATTCGGCGAAAAACTGTTTTTT; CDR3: CARRAFGEKLFF
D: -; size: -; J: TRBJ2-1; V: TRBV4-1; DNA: TGCGCCAGCAGCCAAGATCCGGCGTCATACAATGAGCAGTTCTTC; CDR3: CASSQDPASYNEQFF
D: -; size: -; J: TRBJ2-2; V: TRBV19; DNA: TGTGCCAGTAGTATACGGAGGGCAGGGGGGAACACCGGGGAGCTGTTTTTT; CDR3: CASSIRRAGGNTGELFF
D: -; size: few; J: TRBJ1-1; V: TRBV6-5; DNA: TGTGCCAGCAGTTACGGGGGCCTAAACACTGAAGCTTTCTTT; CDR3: CASSYGGLNTEAFF
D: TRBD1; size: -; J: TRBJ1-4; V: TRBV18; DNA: TGTGCCAGCTCACCGCAGGGGGGTATCAGTGAAAAACTGTTTTTT; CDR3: CASSPQGGISEKLFF
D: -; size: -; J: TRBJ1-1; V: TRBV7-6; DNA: TGTGCCAGCAGCCAAAGGGGGGTCGCGGGGGAAGCTTTCTTT; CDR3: CASSQRGVAGEAFF
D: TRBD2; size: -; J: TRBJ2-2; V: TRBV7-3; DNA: TGTGCCAGCAGCTTCACCCGGGAGGGCCTATTTGTGGCCGGGGAGCTGTTTTTT; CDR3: CASSFTREGLFVAGELFF
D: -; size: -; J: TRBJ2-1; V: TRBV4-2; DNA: TGTGCCAGCAGCGAATACAGGGTTGGTGAGCAGTTCTTC; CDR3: CASSEYRVGEQFF
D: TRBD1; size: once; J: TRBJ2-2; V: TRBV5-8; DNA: TGTGCCAGCAGCTTGGTATTCGGGACAGTCAATTACACCGGGGAGCTGTTTTTT; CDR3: CASSLVFGTVNYTGELFF
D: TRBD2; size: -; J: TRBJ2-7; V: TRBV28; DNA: TGTGCCAGCAGTTTTAGCGGGAGGTACAACGAGCAGTACTTC; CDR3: CASSFSGRYNEQYF
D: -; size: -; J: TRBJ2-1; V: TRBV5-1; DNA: TGCGCCAGCAGCTTCCAACAGGGAAGCTCCTACAATGAGCAGTTCTTC; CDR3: CASSFQQGSSYNEQFF
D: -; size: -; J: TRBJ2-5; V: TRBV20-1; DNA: TGCAGTGCTGGGGACCGAGCGAGCCAGTACTTC; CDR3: CSAGDRASQYF
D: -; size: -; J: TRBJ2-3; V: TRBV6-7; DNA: TGTGCCAGCAGTTACTCGGGGGTCCCAGGGGCCGTAGATACGCAGTATTTT; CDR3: CASSYSGVPGAVDTQYF
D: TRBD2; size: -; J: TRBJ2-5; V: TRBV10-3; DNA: TGTGCCATCAGTGAGTTTAGCGGGAGACAAGAGACCCAGTACTTC; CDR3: CAISEFSGRQETQYF
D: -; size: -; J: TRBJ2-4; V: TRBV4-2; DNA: TGTGCCAGCAGCTCTAGGTCCCGGTGGGACATTCAGTACTTC; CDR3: CASSSRSRWDIQYF
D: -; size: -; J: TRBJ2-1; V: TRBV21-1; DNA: TGTGCCACGGAGGCTGGGGACAATGAGCAGTTCTTC; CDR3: CATEAGDNEQFF
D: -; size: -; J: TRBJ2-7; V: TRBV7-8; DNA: TGTGCCAGCAGCCCACCGGGACCTGAGCAGTACTTC; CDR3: CASSPPGPEQYF
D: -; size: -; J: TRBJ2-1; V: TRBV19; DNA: TGTGCCAGTAGGAAGGCCGCAGTGGGCAATGAGCAGTTCTTC; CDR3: CASRKAAVGNEQFF
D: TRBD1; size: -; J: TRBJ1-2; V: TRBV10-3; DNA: TGTGCCATCAGAGGACAGGGGGATAACTATGGCTACACCTTC; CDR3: CAIRGQGDNYGYTF
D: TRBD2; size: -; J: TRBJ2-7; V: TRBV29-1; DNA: TGCAGCGTTGACATATTTCTCCTAGCGGGAGGTGCTAACATAACGATTGAACCTTCCTACGAGCAGTACTTC; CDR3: CSVDIFLLAGGANITIEPSYEQYF
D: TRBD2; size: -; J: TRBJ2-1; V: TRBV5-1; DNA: TGCGCCAGCAGCGGACCGACTAGCGGGGGCCCAAATGAGCAGTTCTTC; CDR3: CASSGPTSGGPNEQFF
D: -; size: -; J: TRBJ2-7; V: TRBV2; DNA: TGTGCCAGCTCTGAAGGGGGGGGCCTGCACGAGCAGTACTTC; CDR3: CASSEGGGLHEQYF
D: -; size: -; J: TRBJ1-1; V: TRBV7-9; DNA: TGTGCCAGCAGCCTCAACACTGAAGCTTTCTTT; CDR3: CASSLNTEAFF
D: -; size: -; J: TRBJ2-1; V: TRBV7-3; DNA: TGTGCCAGCAGTGAGGCGGGCGGTACACAGTTCTTC; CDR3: CASSEAGGTQFF
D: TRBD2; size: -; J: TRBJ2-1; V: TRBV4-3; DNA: TGCGCCAGCAGCCAAGAATCCCCTTCCGGGACTACCTACAATGAGCAGTTCTTC; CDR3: CASSQESPSGTTYNEQFF
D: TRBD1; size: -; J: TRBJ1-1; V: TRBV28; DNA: TGTGCCAGCCCTAAGGGGGGCGTTTGGACAGGGGGTGGCACTGAAGCTTTCTTT; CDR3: CASPKGGVWTGGGTEAFF
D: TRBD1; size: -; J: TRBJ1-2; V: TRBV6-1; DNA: TGTGCCAGCAGTGAAAACCGGGACAGCTATGGCTACACCTTC; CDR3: CASSENRDSYGYTF
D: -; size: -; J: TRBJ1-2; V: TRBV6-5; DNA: TGTGCCAGCAGGGAGACAGGCGGTGGCTACACCTTC; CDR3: CASRETGGGYTF
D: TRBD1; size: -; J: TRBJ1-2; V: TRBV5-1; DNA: TGCGCCAGCAGCGCCGGGACAGGATCCTATGGCTACACCTTC; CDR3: CASSAGTGSYGYTF
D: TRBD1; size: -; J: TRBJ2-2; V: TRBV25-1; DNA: TGTGCCAGCAGTCTACAGGGGTACACCGGGGAGCTGTTTTTT; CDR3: CASSLQGYTGELFF
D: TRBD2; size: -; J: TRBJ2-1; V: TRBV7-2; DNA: TGTGCCGATAGGACGACTAGCAGCCACAATGAGCAGTTCTTC; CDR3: CADRTTSSHNEQFF
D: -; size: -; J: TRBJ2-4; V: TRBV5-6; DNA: TGTGCCAGCAGCTTGGGACAGGTTCCTGGCATTCAGTACTTC; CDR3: CASSLGQVPGIQYF
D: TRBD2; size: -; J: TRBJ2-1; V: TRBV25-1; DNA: TGTGCCAGCGGTAGACTAGCGGTGTACAATGAGCAGTTCTTC; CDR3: CASGRLAVYNEQFF
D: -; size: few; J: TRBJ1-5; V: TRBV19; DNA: TGTGCCAGTAGTATTGGCAGACACAATCAGCCCCAGCATTTT; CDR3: CASSIGRHNQPQHF
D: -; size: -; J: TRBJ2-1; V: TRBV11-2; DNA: TGTGCCAGCAGCTTAGAGGGCGCAGAAGCCTCCTACAATGAGCAGTTCTTC; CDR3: CASSLEGAEASYNEQFF
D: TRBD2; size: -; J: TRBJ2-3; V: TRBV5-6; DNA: TGTGCCAGCAGCTTCCGACTAGCGGGAGTAGATACGCAGTATTTT; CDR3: CASSFRLAGVDTQYF
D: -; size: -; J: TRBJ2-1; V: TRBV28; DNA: TGTGCCAGCAGGGGGGAGTTAGCGCGGTACAATGAGCAGTTCTTC; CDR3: CASRGELARYNEQFF
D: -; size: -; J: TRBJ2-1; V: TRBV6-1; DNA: TGTGCCAGCGGGGGCGGAAGCTCCTACAATGAGCAGTTCTTC; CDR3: CASGGGSSYNEQFF
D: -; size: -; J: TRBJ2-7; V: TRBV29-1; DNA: TGCAGCGTTGGAGGCTACCCCTACGAGCAGTACTTC; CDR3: CSVGGYPYEQYF
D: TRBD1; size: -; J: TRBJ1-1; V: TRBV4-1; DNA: TGCGCCAGCAGCCAAGGGGGCCGGCAGGGGGCCGGTGAAGCTTTCTTT; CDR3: CASSQGGRQGAGEAFF
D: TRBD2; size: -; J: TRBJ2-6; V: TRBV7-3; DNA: TGTGCCAGCAGCTTCATGACTAGCGGGAGATCATTGTCTGGGGCCAACGTCCTGACTTTC; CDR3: CASSFMTSGRSLSGANVLTF
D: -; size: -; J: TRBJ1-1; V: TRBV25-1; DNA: TGTGCCAGCAGTGCGGGAGTCGTTGAGCCTGAAGCTTTCTTT; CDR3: CASSAGVVEPEAFF